This TCR beta chain was sequenced in a study of PD-L1 blockade in urothelial cancer. Study in general: The number of prior chemotherapy regimens per patient was 0 to 3.

Data came from immunoSEQ multiplex PCR; TCRdb stores just in-frame clones and leaves some out. This sample yields about 80,000 clones, of which 87% are seen a single time; 5% to 7% belongs to the top ten. Pretreatment and on-treatment blood mononuclear cell samples were taken, totaling between 1 and 8 time points per patient. Germline CDR1 and CDR2: MNHNS and SASEGT. V was clipped by 8 bases and J by 5 bases; unmatched bases: 14. The length of the CDR3 is 15 residues. Sequenced material: PBMCs, taken around atezolizumab (anti-PD-L1) treatment. The source of this sequence is a woman in her 70s with urothelial cancer. V is TRBV6-1 and J is TRBJ2-5; 7 bases agree with TRBD1. The DNA for the CDR3 is TGTGCCAGCGGGACGGGACAGTCGGCGTTGGAGACCCAGTACTTC. Amino acids: CASGTGQSALETQYF.